Detailed here is one T cell receptor (beta chain). The CDR3 sequence is 12 residues long. In germline, CDR1 is DFQATT, CDR2 SNEGSKA (reference sequence). V lost 5 bases to trimming and J lost 7 bases, with 15 bases between them. Together with a sample-barcoded 5' primer, a J-beta primer mix was included in a second PCR lasting about 7 to 12 cycles. TCRdb used MiXCR to reprocess the 5' RACE reads, holding one entry per CDR3 protein. The sample contains over 600,000 distinct CDR3 sequences, 46% of which appear only once. The donors, aged roughly 6 to 95, were healthy Caucasians from Russia. Extraction yielded at least 5.5 micrograms of total RNA per sample. This specimen belongs to a study of blood T cells in healthy people across ages.

This chain uses TRBV20-1 with TRBJ2-7; D unclear. Sequencing was performed on blood. This sequence originates from a man aged 80 or over in good health. The CDR3 here is CSALTGPTEQYF. The CDR3 nucleotides are TGCAGTGCTCTGACCGGGCCCACAGAGCAGTACTTC.